One sample yielded the 7 T cell receptor beta chains listed below, sequenced in a study of control samples from healthy donors and cancer patients. The table came from immunoSEQ multiplex PCR; TCRdb's copy has only in-frame clones and leaves some out. The sample lists about 150,000 clones; 80% to 90% were seen once. The sequencing sample was made of blood. All receptors derive from a man aged 18-30 years in good health.

Only one count was recorded for this clone. This chain uses TRBV14 with TRBJ1-4; unclear D gene. V gave up 3 bases and J gave up 3 bases, with 11 bases separating them. Germline CDR1 SGHDN, CDR2 FVKESK. This CDR3 has 15 amino acids. CDR3 sequence reads: CASSQGSGANEKLFF. CDR3 coding DNA: TGTGCCAGCAGCCAGGGTTCCGGAGCTAATGAAAAACTGTTTTTT.

The chain carries TRBV19 and TRBJ1-2, with a tentative D call TRBD1 (5 bases). The CDR3 is 13 residues long. CDR1 and CDR2 (germline): LNHDA, SQIVND (reference sequence). The V and J ends lost 3 bases and 6 bases respectively, with 11 bases between them. CDR3 protein: CASSIPRGDGYTF. The CDR3 bases are TGTGCCAGTAGTATCCCCCGGGGGGATGGCTACACCTTC.

The chain links TRBV9 to TRBJ1-2; D remains ambiguous. CDR1 and CDR2 (germline): SGDLS, YYNGEE. V lost 3 bases, J lost 8 bases, and 11 bases lay in between. CDR3 size: 12 residues. DNA of the CDR3: TGTGCCAGCAGCGACGGGATAAGGGGCTACACCTTC. Translating it yields CASSDGIRGYTF.

This clone appeared once. V usage is TRBV5-1 and J usage is TRBJ2-5; D not certain. The V gene's germline CDR1 is SGHRS and CDR2 YFSETQ. The CDR3 is 18 residues long. The V end was cut by 0 bases, the J end by 6 bases, with 24 bases between. CDR3 protein: CASSLEETIFKDGQTQYF. CDR3 coding DNA: TGCGCCAGCAGCTTGGAGGAGACGATCTTCAAGGACGGGCAGACCCAGTACTTC.

The chain employs TRBV19 and TRBJ2-2; D might be TRBD1 (5 bases). The CDR3 sequence is 14 residues long. With 3 bases removed from V and 7 bases from J, the gap between germline ends came to 12 bases. Per germline, CDR1 LNHDA and CDR2 SQIVND (reference sequence). CDR3: CASSMTDGIGELFF. Written as DNA, the CDR3 is TGTGCCAGTAGTATGACAGATGGGATCGGGGAGCTGTTTTTT. The complete variable domain, with remaining parts taken from reference TRBV19 and TRBJ2-2, reads DGGITQSPKYLFRKEGQNVTLSCEQNLNHDAMYWYRQDPGQGLRLIYYSQIVNDFQKGDIAEGYSVSREKKESFPLTVTSAQKNPTAFYLCASSMTDGIGELFFGEGSRLTVL.

This chain uses TRBV7-4 with TRBJ2-3; TRBD2 matches at 11 bases. Germline V gene lookup returns CDR1 SGHVT and CDR2 SQSDAQ. The CDR3 loop spans 18 amino acids. Trimming cost V 4 bases and J 4 bases; bases outside gene matches: 13. The DNA of the CDR3 is TGTGCCAGCAGCTCGTTAGCGGGGGGGCCTATTTGGGCAGATACGCAGTATTTT. Protein sequence: CASSSLAGGPIWADTQYF.

The V gene is TRBV4-1, the J gene TRBJ1-2, with 7 bases fitting TRBD1. CDR1 is MGHRA and CDR2 is YSYEKL in the germline V gene. The V segment lost 1 base and the J segment 8 bases; nucleotides outside the gene matches: 4. The CDR3 contains 13 residues. The CDR3 DNA reads TGCGCCAGCAGCCAAGCTGGGACAGCCGGCTACACCTTC. Its translation: CASSQAGTAGYTF.